These 8 T cell receptor beta chains share one sample of origin, sequenced in a study of blood T cell repertoires in COVID-19. Clones were read by immunoSEQ multiplex PCR, and TCRdb kept only the in-frame ones, dropping some. The table lists some 300,000 clones, roughly nine tenths of them singletons. Sequencing was done on a sample of PBMCs or T cells enriched from blood (not recorded which). The source of these receptors is a woman in her 30s who had been exposed to COVID-19.

The chain employs TRBV11-2 and TRBJ1-5, with unresolved D. V dropped 0 bases and J dropped 4 bases, with 13 bases sitting between them. From germline, CDR1 is SGHAT and CDR2 FQNNGV. CDR3 size: 16 residues. The CDR3 sequence is CASSLDLEVLNQPQHF. The CDR3 DNA sequence: TGTGCCAGCAGCTTAGATCTCGAGGTCCTAAATCAGCCCCAGCATTTT.

CDR3 DNA: TGTGCCAGCAGTTACACAGGGGGAGGCTACACCTTC. It codes for CASSYTGGGYTF. V usage is TRBV6-5 and J usage is TRBJ1-2; the match to TRBD1 covers 8 bases. This CDR3 spans 12 amino acids. Unmatched junction bases numbered 1, after V lost 2 bases and J lost 8 bases. From germline, CDR1 is MNHEY and CDR2 SVGAGI.

This rearrangement joins TRBV5-1 to TRBJ2-7; 7 bases are a match to TRBD1. V shed 0 bases, J shed 2 bases, and the junction held 5 bases outside the gene matches. The CDR3 extends over 15 amino acids. In germline, CDR1 is SGHRS, CDR2 YFSETQ. CDR3 residues: CASSLDGTVPYEQYF. In nucleotides, the CDR3 is TGCGCCAGCAGCTTGGACGGGACAGTTCCCTACGAGCAGTACTTC. Full variable domain (outside the CDR3, taken from reference TRBV5-1 and TRBJ2-7): KAGVTQTPRYLIKTRGQQVTLSCSPISGHRSVSWYQQTPGQGLQFLFEYFSETQRNKGNFPGRFSGRQFSNSRSEMNVSTLELGDSALYLCASSLDGTVPYEQYFGPGTRLTVT.

The V gene is TRBV11-2, the J gene TRBJ1-1, with D possibly TRBD1 on 6 matching bases. The CDR3 covers 15 residues. Germline loops: CDR1 SGHAT, CDR2 FQNNGV. Trimming cost V 6 bases and J 1 base, with 15 bases left between them. The CDR3 spells CASSWSGRGNTEAFF. The CDR3 DNA follows: TGTGCCAGCAGTTGGTCAGGCAGGGGGAACACTGAAGCTTTCTTT.

The DNA for the CDR3 is TGTGCCACCACCCTGTCAAGCGGGGACACTGAAGCTTTCTTT. Translating gives CATTLSSGDTEAFF. The chain employs TRBV7-8 and TRBJ1-1; D unresolved. The CDR3 totals 14 residues. The germline V and J ends were trimmed by 10 bases and 3 bases, with 18 bases remaining between them. Germline-derived CDR1 and CDR2 are SGHVS and FQNEAQ.

V is TRBV6-4 and J is TRBJ2-3; D gene ambiguous. The CDR3 is made up of 19 amino acids. Germline V CDR1 and CDR2: MRHNA, SNTAGT. V lost 0 bases and J lost 0, with 19 bases in between. CDR3 nucleotide sequence: TGTGCCAGCAGTGACTCACGAGACTTGACGATATTTAGCACAGATACGCAGTATTTT. It is translated as CASSDSRDLTIFSTDTQYF.

The V gene is TRBV4-2, the J gene TRBJ1-2; 7 nucleotides align to TRBD1. The trim removed 1 base at V and 3 bases at J, leaving 5 bases unmatched. Germline V gene lookup returns CDR1 LGHNA and CDR2 YNFKEQ. The CDR3 runs to 15 residues. The CDR3 here is CASSQVDRVDYGYTF. CDR3 DNA sequence: TGTGCCAGCAGCCAAGTCGACAGGGTAGACTATGGCTACACCTTC.

This chain connects TRBV7-3 to TRBJ1-1; D not certain. Between the trimmed V and J ends, which lost 5 bases and 4 bases, there was a span of 11 bases. The CDR3 totals 13 residues. In germline, CDR1 is SGHTA, CDR2 FQGTGA. This chain's CDR3 is CASSPGSATEAFF. The CDR3 bases are TGTGCCAGCAGCCCCGGGTCAGCCACTGAAGCTTTCTTT.